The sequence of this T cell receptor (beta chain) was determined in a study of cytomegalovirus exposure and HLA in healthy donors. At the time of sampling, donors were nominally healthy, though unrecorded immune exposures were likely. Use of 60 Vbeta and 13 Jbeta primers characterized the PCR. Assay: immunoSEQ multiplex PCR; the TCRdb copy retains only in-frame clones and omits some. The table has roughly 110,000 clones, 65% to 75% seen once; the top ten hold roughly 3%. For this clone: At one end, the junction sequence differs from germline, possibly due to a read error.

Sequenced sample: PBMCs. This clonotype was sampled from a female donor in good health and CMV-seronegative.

The CDR3 coding sequence is TGCGCCAGCGGCCAGACTAGCGGAGCCTACAATGAGCAGTTCTTC. Protein sequence: CASGQTSGAYNEQFF. The V call is TRBV4-1, the J call TRBJ2-1; 9 positions agree with TRBD2. The CDR3 extends over 15 amino acids. Germline CDR1 MGHRA, CDR2 YSYEKL.